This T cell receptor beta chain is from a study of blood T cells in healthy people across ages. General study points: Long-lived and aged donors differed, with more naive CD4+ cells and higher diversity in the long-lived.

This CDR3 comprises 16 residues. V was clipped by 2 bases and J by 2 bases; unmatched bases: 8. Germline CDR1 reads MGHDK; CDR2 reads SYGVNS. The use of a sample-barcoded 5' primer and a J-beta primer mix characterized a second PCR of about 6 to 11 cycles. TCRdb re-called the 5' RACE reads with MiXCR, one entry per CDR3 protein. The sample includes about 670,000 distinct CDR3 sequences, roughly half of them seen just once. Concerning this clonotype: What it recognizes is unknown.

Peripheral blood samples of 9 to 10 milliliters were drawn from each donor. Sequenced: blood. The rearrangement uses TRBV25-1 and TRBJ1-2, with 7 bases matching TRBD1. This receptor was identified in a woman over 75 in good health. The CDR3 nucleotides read TGTGCCAGCAGTGAAAGCCTCCGGGACAGAAACTATGGCTACACCTTC. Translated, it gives CASSESLRDRNYGYTF.